This T cell receptor beta chain stems from a study of blood T cell repertoires in COVID-19. Background on the study: The United States, Italy and Spain provided the acute and convalescent COVID-19 samples. The analysed material was cDNA or gDNA that came from T cells, B-cell-depleted T cells, or PBMCs.

The authors' processing: Nucleated cell number was recorded as an estimate derived from reference gene primer amplification. Only in-frame clones appear in the TCRdb table, and some are missing; sequencing was by immunoSEQ multiplex PCR. V, J and clone size are taken as reported in that table, and D and trimming were inferred from the DNA itself. The data show about 210,000 clones, about 88% seen once. The sequencing input was peripheral blood. This sequence originates from a woman aged 40 to 50 with acute or convalescent COVID-19.

CDR3 DNA sequence: TGTGCCATCAGTTCCGGGGTCAATCAGCCCCAGCATTTT. This sequence encodes CAISSGVNQPQHF. The genes are TRBV10-3 and TRBJ1-5; no clear D. The length of the CDR3 is 13 residues. Germline lookup yields CDR1 ENHRY and CDR2 SYGVKD. The germline V and J ends were trimmed by 5 bases and 3 bases, with 8 bases remaining between them.